This T cell receptor beta chain was observed in a study of blood T cell repertoires in COVID-19. Study-wide background: Samples representing acute and convalescent COVID-19 were sourced from the United States, Italy and Spain. Nucleic acid was either cDNA or gDNA, and it came from T cells, B-cell-depleted T cells, or PBMCs.

CDR1 and CDR2 from the germline V gene are SGHKS and YYEKEE (reference sequence). The CDR3 is 15 residues long. The germline V and J ends were trimmed by 0 bases and 3 bases, with 13 bases remaining between them. Data came from immunoSEQ multiplex PCR; TCRdb stores just in-frame clones and leaves some out. Among some 76,000 clones listed, 70% to 90% were seen once. This sequence originates from a man older than 75 in a cohort sampled during active COVID-19. This chain uses TRBV5-5 with TRBJ2-7, with D hard to call. Sequenced: peripheral blood. The CDR3 here is CASSLVGTSGYEQYF. The CDR3 coding sequence is TGTGCCAGCAGCTTGGTCGGTACATCGGGCTACGAGCAGTACTTC.